The present T cell receptor beta chain was sequenced within a study of molecular identifiers for immune sequencing clone quantification. Across the whole study: Replicate runs used RNA from approximately 20,000 or 98,000 naive CD8 cells, which was split five ways into aliquots, and four of those aliquots were then sequenced.

Study outcomes and limitations: Effector cells had over 98% of their molecules in clones above 20 RNA copies, while naive cells had under 1%. Should identical TCR molecules share a barcode, the sizes of highly expanded clones could be underestimated.

Previously reported methods and listed TCR primers produced the bulk TCR libraries. From the PCR reads, TCRdb called clonotypes with MiXCR, one entry per CDR3 protein. The sample has approximately 630,000 distinct CDR3 sequences, 25% seen once. The germline CDR1 and CDR2 sequences are MDHEN and SYDVKM. The V gene end was trimmed by 5 bases and the J gene end by 5 bases; junction bases not matched to a gene: 4. This CDR3 spans 16 amino acids. For this clonotype: Its antigen is unknown.

This clonotype originated in a human donor in good health. Some libraries in this study had Jurkat cell RNA spiked in. The sample consisted of naive CD8+ T cells from blood, with Jurkat cell RNA spiked in. Subset specified: FACS-sorted CD8+CD4-CCR7+CD45RA+ naive T cells. The chain uses TRBV28 and TRBJ2-2, with 14 bases aligning to TRBD2. The CDR3, as DNA: TGTGCCAGCAGTCCTTGGACTAGCGGGGGGACCGGGGAGCTGTTTTTT. Its protein is CASSPWTSGGTGELFF.